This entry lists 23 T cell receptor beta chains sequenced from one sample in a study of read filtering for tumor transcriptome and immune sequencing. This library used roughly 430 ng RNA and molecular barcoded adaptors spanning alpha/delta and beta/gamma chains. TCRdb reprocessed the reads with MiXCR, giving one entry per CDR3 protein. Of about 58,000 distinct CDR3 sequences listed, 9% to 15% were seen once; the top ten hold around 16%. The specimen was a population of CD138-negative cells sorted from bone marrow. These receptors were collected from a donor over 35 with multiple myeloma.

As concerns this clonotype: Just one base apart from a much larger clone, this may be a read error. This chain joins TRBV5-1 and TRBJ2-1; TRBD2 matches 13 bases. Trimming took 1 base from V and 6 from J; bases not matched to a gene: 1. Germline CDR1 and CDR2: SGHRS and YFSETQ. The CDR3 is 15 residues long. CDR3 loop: CASSLTSGGANEQFF. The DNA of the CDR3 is TGCGCCAGCAGCTTGACTAGCGGGGGGGCCAATGAGCAGTTCTTC.

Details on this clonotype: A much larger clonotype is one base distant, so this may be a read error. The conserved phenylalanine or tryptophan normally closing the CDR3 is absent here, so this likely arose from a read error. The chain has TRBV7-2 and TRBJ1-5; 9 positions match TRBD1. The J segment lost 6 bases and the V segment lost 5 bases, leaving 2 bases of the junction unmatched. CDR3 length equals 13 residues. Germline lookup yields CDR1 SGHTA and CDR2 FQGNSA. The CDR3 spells CASSRTGVQPQHL. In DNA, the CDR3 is TGTGCCAGCAGCCGGACAGGGGTTCAGCCCCAGCATCTT.

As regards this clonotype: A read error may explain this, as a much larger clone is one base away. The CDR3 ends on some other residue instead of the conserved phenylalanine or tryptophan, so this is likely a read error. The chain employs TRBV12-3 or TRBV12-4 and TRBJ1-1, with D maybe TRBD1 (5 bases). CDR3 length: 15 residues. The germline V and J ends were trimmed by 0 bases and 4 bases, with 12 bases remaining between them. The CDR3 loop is CASSLAAQGGTEAFL. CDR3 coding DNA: TGTGCCAGCAGTTTAGCCGCCCAGGGAGGCACTGAAGCTTTCCTT.

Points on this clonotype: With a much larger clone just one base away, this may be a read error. The CDR3 nucleotides read TGTGCCAGCAGCTTAGCGCGGGGAGGGGACAAGACCCAGTACTTC. This translates into CASSLARGGDKTQYF. The chain links TRBV7-9 to TRBJ2-5, with D perhaps TRBD2 (7 bases). CDR1 is SEHNR, CDR2 FQNEAQ, per germline (reference sequence). V lost 0 bases, J lost 6 bases, and 14 bases lay in between. The CDR3 has 15 residues.

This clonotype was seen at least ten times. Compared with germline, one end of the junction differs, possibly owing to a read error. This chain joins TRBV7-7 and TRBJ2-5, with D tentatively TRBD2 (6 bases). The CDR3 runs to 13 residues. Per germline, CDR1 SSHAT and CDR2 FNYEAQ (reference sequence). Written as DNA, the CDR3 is TGTGCTAGCAGCCCTAGCGTGGGGGAGACCCAGTACTTC. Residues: CASSPSVGETQYF.

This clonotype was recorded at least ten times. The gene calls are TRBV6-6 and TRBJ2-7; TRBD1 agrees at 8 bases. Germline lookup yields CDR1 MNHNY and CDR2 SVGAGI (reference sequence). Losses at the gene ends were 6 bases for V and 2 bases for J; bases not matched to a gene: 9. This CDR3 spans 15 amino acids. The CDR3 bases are TGTGCCAGCAGACCCGGACAGGGAAACACCTACGAGCAGTACTTC. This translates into CASRPGQGNTYEQYF.

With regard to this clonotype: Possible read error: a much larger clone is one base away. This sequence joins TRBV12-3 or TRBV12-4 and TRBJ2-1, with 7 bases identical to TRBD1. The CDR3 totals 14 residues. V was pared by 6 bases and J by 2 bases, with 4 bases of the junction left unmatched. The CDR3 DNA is TGTGCCAGCAGACAGGGGCGGGCCTACAATGAGCAGTTCTTC. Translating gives CASRQGRAYNEQFF.

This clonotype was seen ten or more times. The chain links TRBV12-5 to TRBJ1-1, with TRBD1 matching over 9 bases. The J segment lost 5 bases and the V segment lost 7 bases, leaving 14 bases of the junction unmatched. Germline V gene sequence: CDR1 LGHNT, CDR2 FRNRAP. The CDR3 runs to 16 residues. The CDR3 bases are TGTGCTAGTGTTTCACAACGAGGACAGGGGATGACTGAAGCTTTCTTT. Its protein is CASVSQRGQGMTEAFF.

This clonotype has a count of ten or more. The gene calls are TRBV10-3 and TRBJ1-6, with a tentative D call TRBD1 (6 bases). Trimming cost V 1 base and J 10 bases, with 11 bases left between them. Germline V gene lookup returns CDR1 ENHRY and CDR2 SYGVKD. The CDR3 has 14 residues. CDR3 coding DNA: TGTGCCATCAGTGAGTTTACAGGGAAATCACCCCTCCACTTT. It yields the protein CAISEFTGKSPLHF.

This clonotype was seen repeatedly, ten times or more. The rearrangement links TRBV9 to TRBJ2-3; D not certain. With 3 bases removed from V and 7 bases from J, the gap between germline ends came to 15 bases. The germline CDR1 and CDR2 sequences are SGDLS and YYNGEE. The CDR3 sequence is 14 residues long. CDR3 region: CASSGASLENTQYF. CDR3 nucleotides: TGTGCCAGCAGCGGGGCCAGTTTAGAAAATACGCAGTATTTT.

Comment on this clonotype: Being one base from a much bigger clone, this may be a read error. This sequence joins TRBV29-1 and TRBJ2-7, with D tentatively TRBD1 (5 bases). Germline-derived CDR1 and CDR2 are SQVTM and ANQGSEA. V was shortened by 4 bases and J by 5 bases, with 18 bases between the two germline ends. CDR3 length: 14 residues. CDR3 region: CSVAWWGVAHEQYF. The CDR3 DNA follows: TGCAGCGTTGCATGGTGGGGCGTGGCCCACGAGCAGTACTTC.

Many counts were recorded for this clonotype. Here the CDR3 reads CSANGLAGGSNTGELFF. DNA for the CDR3: TGCAGTGCTAATGGACTAGCGGGGGGGAGTAACACCGGGGAGCTGTTTTTT. V usage is TRBV20-1 and J usage is TRBJ2-2; TRBD2 aligns across 15 bases. The V gene end was trimmed by 4 bases and the J gene end by 2 bases; junction bases not matched to a gene: 5. This CDR3 is built from 17 residues. The germline V gene has CDR1 DFQATT and CDR2 SNEGSKA (reference sequence).

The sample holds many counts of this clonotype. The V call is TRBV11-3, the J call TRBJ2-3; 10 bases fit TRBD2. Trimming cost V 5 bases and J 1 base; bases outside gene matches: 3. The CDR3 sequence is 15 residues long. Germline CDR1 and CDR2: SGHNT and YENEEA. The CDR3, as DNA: TGTGCCAGCAGCCGTGGACTAGCGGGCACAGATACGCAGTATTTT. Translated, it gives CASSRGLAGTDTQYF.

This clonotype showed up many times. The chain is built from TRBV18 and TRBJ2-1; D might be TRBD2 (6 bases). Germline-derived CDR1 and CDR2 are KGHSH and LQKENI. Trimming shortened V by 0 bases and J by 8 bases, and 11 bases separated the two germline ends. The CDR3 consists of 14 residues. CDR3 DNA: TGTGCCAGCTCACCACCCGCTAGCGCCGATGAGCAGTTCTTC. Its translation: CASSPPASADEQFF.

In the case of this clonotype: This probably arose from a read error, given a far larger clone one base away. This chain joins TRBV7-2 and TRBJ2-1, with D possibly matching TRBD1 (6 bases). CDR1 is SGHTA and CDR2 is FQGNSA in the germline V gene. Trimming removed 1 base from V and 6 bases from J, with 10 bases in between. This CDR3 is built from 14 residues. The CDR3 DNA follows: TGTGCCAGCAGCTTAGGCAGGGGCCTCAATGAGCAGTTCTTC. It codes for CASSLGRGLNEQFF.

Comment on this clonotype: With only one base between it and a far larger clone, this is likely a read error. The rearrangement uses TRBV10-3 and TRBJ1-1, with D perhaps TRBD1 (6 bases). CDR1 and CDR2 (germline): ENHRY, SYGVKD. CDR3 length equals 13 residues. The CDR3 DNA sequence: TGCGCCAGCACCAGGGGCGTTTTAGCTGAAGTTTTCTTT. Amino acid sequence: CASTRGVLAEVFF.

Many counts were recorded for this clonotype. This CDR3 is CASSGYGGLVGNTIYF. DNA for the CDR3: TGTGCCAGCAGTGGGTACGGAGGGCTTGTTGGAAACACCATATATTTT. The rearrangement links TRBV28 to TRBJ1-3; no clear D. Per the germline V gene, CDR1 is MDHEN and CDR2 is SYDVKM. CDR3 length equals 16 residues. V was cut by 5 bases and J by 3 bases, with 17 bases left in between.

The CDR3 coding sequence is TGTGCCAGCAGTCTGACAGGGGATGGCTACACCTTC. Its translation is CASSLTGDGYTF. The gene calls are TRBV6-1 and TRBJ1-2; TRBD1 aligns across 8 bases. V was pared by 5 bases and J by 6 bases, with 2 bases of the junction left unmatched. From germline, CDR1 is MNHNS and CDR2 SASEGT. The CDR3 extends over 12 amino acids.

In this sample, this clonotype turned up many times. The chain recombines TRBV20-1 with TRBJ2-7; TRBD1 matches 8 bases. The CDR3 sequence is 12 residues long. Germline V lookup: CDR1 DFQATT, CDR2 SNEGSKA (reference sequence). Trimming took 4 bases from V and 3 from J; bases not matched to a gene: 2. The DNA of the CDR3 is TGCAGTGCTACTGGGACAGGCTACGAGCAGTACTTC. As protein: CSATGTGYEQYF.

CDR3 nucleotide sequence: TGTGCCAGCTCACCACCTCAGGGGGGCGAGCAGTACTTC. Protein: CASSPPQGGEQYF. The chain links TRBV18 to TRBJ2-7; TRBD1 might be the D (7 bases). The CDR3 has 13 residues. V lost 0 bases and J lost 6, with 9 bases in between. Per germline, CDR1 KGHSH and CDR2 LQKENI.

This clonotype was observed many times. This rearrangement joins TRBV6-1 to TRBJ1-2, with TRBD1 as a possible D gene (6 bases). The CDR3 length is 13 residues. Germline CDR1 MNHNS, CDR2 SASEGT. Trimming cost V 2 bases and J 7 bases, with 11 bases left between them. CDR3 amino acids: CASSENRERGYTF. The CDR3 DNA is TGTGCCAGCAGTGAAAACAGGGAGCGTGGCTACACCTTC.

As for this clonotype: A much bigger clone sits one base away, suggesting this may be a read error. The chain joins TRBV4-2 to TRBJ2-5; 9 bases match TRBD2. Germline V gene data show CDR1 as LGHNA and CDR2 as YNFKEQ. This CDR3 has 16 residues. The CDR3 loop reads CAGSQAARGGWETQYF. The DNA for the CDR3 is TGTGCCGGCAGCCAAGCCGCGCGGGGGGGGTGGGAGACCCAGTACTTC.

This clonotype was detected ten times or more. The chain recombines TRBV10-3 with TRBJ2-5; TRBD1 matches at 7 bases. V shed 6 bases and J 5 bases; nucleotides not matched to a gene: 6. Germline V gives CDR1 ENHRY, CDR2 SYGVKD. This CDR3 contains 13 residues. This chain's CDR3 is CAIRGGVEETQYF. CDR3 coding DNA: TGTGCCATCAGAGGGGGCGTTGAGGAGACCCAGTACTTC.